The 14 T cell receptor beta chains listed next were all sequenced from one sample in a study of response to subunit inactivated influenza vaccine. TCRdb re-called the RT-PCR reads with MiXCR, one entry per CDR3 protein. The sample lists roughly 630,000 distinct CDR3 sequences; 12% to 15% were seen once. Here the sequenced sample was PBMCs from blood, taken less than 15 days before vaccination. These TCRs come from a man aged 50 or older who received an inactivated influenza vaccine.

This clonotype has more than one count but fewer than ten. This chain links TRBV6-2 or TRBV6-3 with TRBJ2-3, with TRBD2 matching over 7 bases. J lost 4 bases, V lost 2 bases, and 6 bases had no gene match. The CDR3 is 15 amino acids. CDR1 is MNHEY and CDR2 is SVGEGT in the germline V gene. CDR3 sequence (DNA): TGTGCCAGCAGTTACGCTAGCGGTTCAGCAGATACGCAGTATTTT. Its protein is CASSYASGSADTQYF.

This clonotype has at least ten counts. V usage is TRBV4-3 and J usage is TRBJ2-1, with 9 bases that match TRBD2. V lost 0 bases to trimming and J lost 2 bases; unmatched junction nucleotides: 5. CDR3 length: 17 residues. Germline CDR1 and CDR2: LGHNA and YSLEER. The DNA of the CDR3 is TGCGCCAGCAGCCAAGATCTTGCTAGCGGGGCCTACAATGAGCAGTTCTTC. Protein product: CASSQDLASGAYNEQFF.

The V gene is TRBV7-9, the J gene TRBJ2-1; unclear D gene. The germline V and J ends were trimmed by 5 bases and 5 bases, with 7 bases remaining between them. Germline lookup yields CDR1 SEHNR and CDR2 FQNEAQ (reference sequence). The CDR3 extends over 12 amino acids. CDR3 in DNA: TGTGCCAGCAGCCACGCACACAATGAGCAGTTCTTC. Translating gives CASSHAHNEQFF. The whole variable domain, remainder taken from reference TRBV7-9 and TRBJ2-1, is DTGVSQNPRHKITKRGQNVTFRCDPISEHNRLYWYRQTLGQGPEFLTYFQNEAQLEKSRLLSDRFSAERPKGSFSTLEIQRTEQGDSAMYLCASSHAHNEQFFGPGTRLTVL.

The rearrangement uses TRBV3-1 and TRBJ2-6, with 9 positions matching TRBD1. Germline CDR1 and CDR2: LGHDT and YNNKEL (reference sequence). Trimming took 0 bases from V and 2 from J; bases not matched to a gene: 8. The CDR3 length is 19 residues. The CDR3 region is CASSQDKRTGATGANVLTF. The CDR3 region has the DNA TGTGCCAGCAGCCAAGATAAAAGGACAGGGGCAACTGGGGCCAACGTCCTGACTTTC. Filled out from reference TRBV3-1 and TRBJ2-6, the complete variable domain reads DTAVSQTPKYLVTQMGNDKSIKCEQNLGHDTMYWYKQDSKKFLKIMFSYNNKELIINETVPNRFSPKSPDKAHLNLHINSLELGDSAVYFCASSQDKRTGATGANVLTFGAGSRLTVL.

This clonotype appeared many times. This chain uses TRBV15 with TRBJ2-1; D is possibly TRBD1 or TRBD2 (6 bases each). The V and J ends lost 1 base and 2 bases respectively, with 9 bases between them. The CDR3 is 15 amino acids. Germline assignment: CDR1 LNHNV and CDR2 YYDKDF (reference sequence). In DNA form, the CDR3 reads TGTGCCACCAGCAGAGGAGGGGGGCCCTACAATGAGCAGTTCTTC. This encodes CATSRGGGPYNEQFF.

The rearrangement joins TRBV20-1 to TRBJ1-4, with D possibly being TRBD1 (5 bases). CDR1 DFQATT and CDR2 SNEGSKA come from the germline V gene (reference sequence). This CDR3 contains 13 residues. Trimming took off 3 bases at V and 7 bases at J, with 12 bases between the two ends. CDR3 sequence: CSASKRGGEKLFF. Here the CDR3 DNA reads TGCAGTGCTAGTAAGCGGGGCGGTGAAAAACTGTTTTTT.

This clonotype was counted only a few times. V usage is TRBV12-3 or TRBV12-4 and J usage is TRBJ2-5, with 12 nucleotides matching TRBD2. The ends lost 6 bases at V and 0 bases at J; junction bases unmatched: 14. This CDR3 is built from 19 residues. In nucleotides, the CDR3 is TGTGCCAGCAGCCTTGCGGTTACTAGCGGGGGGATGAACCAAGAGACCCAGTACTTC. It yields the protein CASSLAVTSGGMNQETQYF.

The V call is TRBV28, the J call TRBJ2-5, with unresolved D. V lost 5 bases, J lost 0 bases, and 16 bases lay in between. Germline CDR1 and CDR2: MDHEN and SYDVKM. The CDR3 has 16 amino acids. The CDR3 region has the DNA TGTGCCAGCAGTCATGACCCTTCTGGGTACCAAGAGACCCAGTACTTC. This sequence encodes CASSHDPSGYQETQYF.

This rearrangement joins TRBV28 to TRBJ1-1, with TRBD1 matching over 7 bases. Germline trimming cut 1 base from V and 4 bases from J; bases unmatched to any gene: 3. CDR1 MDHEN and CDR2 SYDVKM come from the germline V gene. The CDR3 spans 14 residues. This CDR3 is CASSLLQGRTEAFF. In DNA, the CDR3 is TGTGCCAGCAGTTTATTACAGGGGCGCACTGAAGCTTTCTTT.

As concerns this clonotype: At one boundary the junction diverges from the germline segment, which might be a read error. This CDR3 reads CATATVNGQFF. In DNA form, the CDR3 reads TGTGCCACCGCGACAGTGAATGGGCAGTTCTTC. The chain combines TRBV19 with TRBJ2-1, with D perhaps matching TRBD1 (5 bases). Per the germline V gene, CDR1 is LNHDA and CDR2 is SQIVND (reference sequence). The CDR3 loop spans 11 amino acids.

In its sample, this clonotype was seen a few times. The CDR3 loop reads CASSLGLGLTDTQYF. In nucleotides, the CDR3 is TGTGCCAGCAGCTTGGGACTAGGGCTAACAGATACGCAGTATTTT. The J gene is TRBJ2-3, the V gene TRBV7-6; TRBD2 matches 8 bases. The CDR3 has 15 residues. With V trimmed by 3 bases and J by 3 bases, 5 bases remained unmatched. Germline values: CDR1 SGHVS, CDR2 FNYEAQ.

The genes are TRBV20-1 and TRBJ2-7; 8 nucleotides line up with TRBD1. V trimming: 1 base; J trimming: 2 bases; junction bases outside the gene matches: 4. CDR1 is DFQATT and CDR2 is SNEGSKA in the germline V gene (reference sequence). The CDR3 consists of 14 residues. The CDR3 sequence: CSARVGTGPYEQYF. As DNA, the CDR3 is TGCAGTGCTAGAGTCGGGACAGGACCCTACGAGCAGTACTTC.

This clonotype was found a few times. The chain has TRBV28 and TRBJ2-7, with D unresolved. The CDR3 is 12 amino acids. The V end lost 6 bases, the J end lost 0 bases, and 6 bases lay between the germline ends. Germline V gene sequence: CDR1 MDHEN, CDR2 SYDVKM. CDR3 coding DNA: TGTGCCAGCAGGAAGACCTCCTACGAGCAGTACTTC. As protein: CASRKTSYEQYF.

The V call is TRBV5-6, the J call TRBJ2-2; D is possibly TRBD1 or TRBD2 (7 bases each). V lost 4 bases and J lost 3, with 16 bases in between. CDR3 length: 16 residues. The germline CDR1 and CDR2 sequences are SGHDT and YYEEEE. The CDR3 loop reads CASSAQGGRDTGELFF. The DNA of the CDR3 is TGTGCCAGCAGCGCCCAGGGGGGGCGGGACACCGGGGAGCTGTTTTTT.